The sequence of this T cell receptor (beta chain) was determined in a study of blood T cell repertoires in COVID-19 (dated by TCRdb to the early 2020s). For the study in its entirety: Samples from collaborators originated in the United States, Italy and Spain and spanned both the acute and convalescent phases of COVID-19. Subjects who had been exposed to COVID-19, were actively infected with it, or had recovered from it provided the deeply sampled blood TCRbeta repertoires that made up the dataset. The material from the prospective study consisted of cDNA or gDNA derived from T cells, B-cell-depleted T cells, or PBMCs. Samples came from the ongoing ImmuneRACE study (first 160 participants) plus 1,254 subjects from 6 global collaborators. Sample metadata almost always included a de-identified subject ID, COVID-19 status, age in years and sex. The repertoires were released in a freely available public database intended as a resource for research on the immune response to SARS-CoV-2. HLA class I and class II types, where available, came from metadata supplied by the sample provider rather than from assay-based typing.

Notes on this clone: What antigen it recognizes has not been identified. No clone much larger than this one lies a single base away; base qualities are absent.

On the study overall, not on this receptor specifically: How much clinical and demographic metadata was included differed by source and by participant, and the metadata was provided uncurated.

Collaborating institutions collected whole blood in K2EDTA tubes following their own protocols. For TCRbeta analysis, collaborators shipped samples as frozen whole blood, isolated PBMCs, or DNA extracted from either of those sample types. The immunoSEQ Assay, a bias-controlled multiplex PCR, was used to amplify TCRbeta CDR3 regions from genomic DNA. Concerning the study's data processing: The number of nucleated cells in each sample was estimated by amplification of reference gene primers within the assay. To quantify the absolute abundance of each unique TCRbeta CDR3 rearrangement, sequence reads were collapsed and filtered. For each sample, productive Simpson clonality was calculated as the square root of Simpson's diversity index across productive rearrangements. Sourced from immuneACCESS, this table was stored by TCRdb with only in-frame sequences that have V and J called. A share of the clones is absent; for the studies checked, an unresolved V gene accounts for under half, and the remainder has no known explanation. That table is the source of V, J and clone size, and D and trimming were worked out from the DNA. The sample contains 35,000 to 45,000 clones, 85% of them found a single time. Jointly, the top ten make up roughly an eighth of the sample.

There are 17 amino acids in the CDR3, from cysteine to phenylalanine inclusive. The only DNA kept is the CDR3, 51 bases in frame from the first base. Trimming removed 5 bases from V and 0 bases from J; the gene matches leave 10 bases unexplained. The germline V gene (reference sequence) supplies CDR1 PRHDT and CDR2 FYEKMQ. Material: peripheral blood. The sequence derives from a woman in her seventies in a cohort sampled during active COVID-19. Recombination connected TRBV13 to TRBJ2-1, with 7 bases matching TRBD1. The DNA sequence is TGTGCCAGCAGCCGAAGACAGGGCGCTAGCTCCTACAATGAGCAGTTCTTC. It is translated as CASSRRQGASSYNEQFF. Here the CDR3 is joined to the reference TRBV13 and TRBJ2-1 genes, and the full variable domain is: AAGVIQSPRHLIKEKRETATLKCYPIPRHDTVYWYQQGPGQDPQFLISFYEKMQSDKGSIPDRFSAQQFSDYHSELNMSSLELGDSALYFCASSRRQGASSYNEQFFGPGTRLTVL.